The count of the clone carrying this TCR beta chain is one. This specimen belongs to a study of cytomegalovirus exposure and HLA in healthy donors. It was with 60 Vbeta and 13 Jbeta primers that the PCR ran. Method: immunoSEQ multiplex PCR; TCRdb's copy keeps in-frame clones and lacks some. Of around 150,000 clones in the sample, about four fifths are singletons; the top ten hold about 4.7%. The CDR3 is 15 amino acids. The germline V gene encodes CDR1 SGHRS and CDR2 YFSETQ. Between the trimmed V and J ends, which lost 8 bases and 1 base, there was a span of 16 bases. This rearrangement joins TRBV5-1 to TRBJ2-1, with D possibly TRBD1 on 7 matching bases. The TCR sequence derives from a man aged 25-45 years in good health and CMV-seronegative. What was sequenced was PBMCs. Written as DNA, the CDR3 is TGCGCCAGTCAAGGGGGCGGAGGGTCCTACAATGAGCAGTTCTTC. Encoded protein: CASQGGGGSYNEQFF.